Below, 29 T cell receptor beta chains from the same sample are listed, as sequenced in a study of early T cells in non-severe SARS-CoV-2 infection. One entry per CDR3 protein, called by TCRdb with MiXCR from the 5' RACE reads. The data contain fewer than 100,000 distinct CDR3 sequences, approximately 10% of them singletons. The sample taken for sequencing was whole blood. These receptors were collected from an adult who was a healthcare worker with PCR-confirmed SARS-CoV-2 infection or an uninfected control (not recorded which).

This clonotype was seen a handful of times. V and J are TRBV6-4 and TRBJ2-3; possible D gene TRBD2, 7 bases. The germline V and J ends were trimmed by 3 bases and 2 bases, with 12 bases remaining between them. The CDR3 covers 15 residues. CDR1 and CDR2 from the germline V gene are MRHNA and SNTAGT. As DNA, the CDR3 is TGTGCCAGCAGTGAGGGCGGGGGCCACACAGATACGCAGTATTTT. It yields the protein CASSEGGGHTDTQYF.

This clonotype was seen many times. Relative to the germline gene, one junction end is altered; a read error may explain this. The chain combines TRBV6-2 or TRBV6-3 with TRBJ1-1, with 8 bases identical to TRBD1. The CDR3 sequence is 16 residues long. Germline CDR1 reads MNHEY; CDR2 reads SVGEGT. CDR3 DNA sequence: TGTGCCAGCAGCTACGGACAGGGTGGTTTGAACGCTGAAGCTTTCTTT. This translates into CASSYGQGGLNAEAFF.

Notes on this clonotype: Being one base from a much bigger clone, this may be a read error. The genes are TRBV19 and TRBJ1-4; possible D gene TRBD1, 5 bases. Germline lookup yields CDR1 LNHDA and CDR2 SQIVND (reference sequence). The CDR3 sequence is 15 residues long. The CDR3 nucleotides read TGTGTCAGTAGTAACCGGGACGCCCAGAATGAAAAACTGTTTTTT. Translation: CVSSNRDAQNEKLFF. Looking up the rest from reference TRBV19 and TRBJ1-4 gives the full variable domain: DGGITQSPKYLFRKEGQNVTLSCEQNLNHDAMYWYRQDPGQGLRLIYYSQIVNDFQKGDIAEGYSVSREKKESFPLTVTSAQKNPTAFYLCVSSNRDAQNEKLFFGSGTQLSVL.

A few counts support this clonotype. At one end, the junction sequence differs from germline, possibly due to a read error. This chain's CDR3 is CASNQRDKFNYGYTF. DNA for the CDR3: TGTGCCAGCAACCAAAGGGACAAGTTTAACTATGGCTACACCTTC. The chain joins TRBV3-1 to TRBJ1-2, with a weak D call TRBD1 (6 bases). This CDR3 contains 15 residues. Germline V CDR1 and CDR2: LGHDT, YNNKEL (reference sequence).

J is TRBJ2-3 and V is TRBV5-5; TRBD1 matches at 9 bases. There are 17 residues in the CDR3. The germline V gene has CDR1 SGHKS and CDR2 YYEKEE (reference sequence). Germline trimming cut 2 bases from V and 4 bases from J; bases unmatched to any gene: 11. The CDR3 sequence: CASSLNPGQGGPDTQYF. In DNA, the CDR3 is TGTGCCAGCAGCTTAAACCCGGGACAGGGAGGCCCAGATACGCAGTATTTT. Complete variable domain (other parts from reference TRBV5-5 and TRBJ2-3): DAGVTQSPTHLIKTRGQQVTLRCSPISGHKSVSWYQQVLGQGPQFIFQYYEKEERGRGNFPDRFSARQFPNYSSELNVNALLLGDSALYLCASSLNPGQGGPDTQYFGPGTRLTVL.

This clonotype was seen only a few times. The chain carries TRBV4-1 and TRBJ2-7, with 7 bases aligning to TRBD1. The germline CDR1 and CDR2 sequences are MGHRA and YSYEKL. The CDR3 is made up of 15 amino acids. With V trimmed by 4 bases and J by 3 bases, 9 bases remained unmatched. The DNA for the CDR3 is TGCGCCAGCAGCCTGAACAGGGGCCCCCTCTACGAGCAGTACTTC. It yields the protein CASSLNRGPLYEQYF.

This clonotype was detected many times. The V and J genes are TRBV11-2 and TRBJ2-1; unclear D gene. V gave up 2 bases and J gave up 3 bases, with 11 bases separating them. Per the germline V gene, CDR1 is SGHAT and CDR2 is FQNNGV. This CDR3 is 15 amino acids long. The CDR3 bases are TGTGCCAGCAGCTTATTGGTGTCAAGCTACAATGAGCAGTTCTTC. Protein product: CASSLLVSSYNEQFF. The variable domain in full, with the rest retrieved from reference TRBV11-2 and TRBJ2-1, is EAGVAQSPRYKIIEKRQSVAFWCNPISGHATLYWYQQILGQGPKLLIQFQNNGVVDDSQLPKDRFSAERLKGVDSTLKIQPAKLEDSAVYLCASSLLVSSYNEQFFGPGTRLTVL.

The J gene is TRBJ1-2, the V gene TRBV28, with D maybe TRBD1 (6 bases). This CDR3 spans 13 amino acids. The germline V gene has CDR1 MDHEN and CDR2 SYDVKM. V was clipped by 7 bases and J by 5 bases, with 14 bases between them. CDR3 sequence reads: CASNPGAVYGYTF. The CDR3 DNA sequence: TGTGCCAGCAACCCAGGGGCTGTATATGGCTACACCTTC.

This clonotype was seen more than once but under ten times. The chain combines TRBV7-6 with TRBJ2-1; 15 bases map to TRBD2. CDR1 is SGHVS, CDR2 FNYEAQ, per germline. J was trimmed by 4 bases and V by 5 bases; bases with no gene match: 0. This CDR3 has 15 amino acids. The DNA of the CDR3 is TGTGCCAGCAGCGGGACTAGCGGGGGGTACAATGAGCAGTTCTTC. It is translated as CASSGTSGGYNEQFF.

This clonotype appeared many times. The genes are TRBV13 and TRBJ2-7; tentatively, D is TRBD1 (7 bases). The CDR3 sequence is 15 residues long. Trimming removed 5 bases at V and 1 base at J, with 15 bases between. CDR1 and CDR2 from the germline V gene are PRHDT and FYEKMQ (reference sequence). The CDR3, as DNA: TGTGCCAGCAGCCAATCAGGGGGGCTATCCTACGAGCAGTACTTC. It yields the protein CASSQSGGLSYEQYF.

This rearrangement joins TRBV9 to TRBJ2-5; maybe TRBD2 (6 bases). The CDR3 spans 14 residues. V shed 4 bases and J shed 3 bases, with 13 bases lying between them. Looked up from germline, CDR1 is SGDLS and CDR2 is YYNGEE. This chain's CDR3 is CASSISGTEETQYF. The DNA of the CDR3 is TGTGCCAGCAGCATTTCCGGGACTGAAGAGACCCAGTACTTC.

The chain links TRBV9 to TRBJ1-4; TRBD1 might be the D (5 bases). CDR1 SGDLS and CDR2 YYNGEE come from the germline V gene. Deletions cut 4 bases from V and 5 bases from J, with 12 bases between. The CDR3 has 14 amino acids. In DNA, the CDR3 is TGTGCCAGCAGCTCCGGGACTGAGAATGAAAAACTGTTTTTT. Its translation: CASSSGTENEKLFF.

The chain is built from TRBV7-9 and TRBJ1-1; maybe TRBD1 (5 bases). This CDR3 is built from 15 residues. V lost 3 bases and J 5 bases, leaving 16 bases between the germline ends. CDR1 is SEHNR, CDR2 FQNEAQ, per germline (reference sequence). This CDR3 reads CASSFEQGERTEAFF. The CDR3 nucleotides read TGTGCCAGCAGCTTTGAGCAGGGAGAGCGGACTGAAGCTTTCTTT.

This CDR3 is CASSYPGPVYEQYF. In nucleotides, the CDR3 is TGTGCCAGCAGTTACCCCGGACCAGTTTACGAGCAGTACTTC. The gene calls are TRBV6-2 or TRBV6-3 and TRBJ2-7; D is uncertain. Trimming removed 2 bases at V and 4 bases at J, with 12 bases between. The CDR3 is made up of 14 amino acids. Germline-derived CDR1 and CDR2 are MNHEY and SVGEGT.

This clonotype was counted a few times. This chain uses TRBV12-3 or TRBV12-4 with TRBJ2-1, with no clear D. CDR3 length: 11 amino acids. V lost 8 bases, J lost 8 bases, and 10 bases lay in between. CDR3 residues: CASGPPYEQFF. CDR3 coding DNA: TGTGCCAGCGGTCCCCCATATGAGCAGTTCTTC.

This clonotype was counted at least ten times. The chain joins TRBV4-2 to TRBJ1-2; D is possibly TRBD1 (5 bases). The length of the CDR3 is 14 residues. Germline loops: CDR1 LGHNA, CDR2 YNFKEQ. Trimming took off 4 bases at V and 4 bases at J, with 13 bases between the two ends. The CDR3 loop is CASSPTGGGYGYTF. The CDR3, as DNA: TGTGCCAGCAGCCCCACGGGGGGTGGCTATGGCTACACCTTC.

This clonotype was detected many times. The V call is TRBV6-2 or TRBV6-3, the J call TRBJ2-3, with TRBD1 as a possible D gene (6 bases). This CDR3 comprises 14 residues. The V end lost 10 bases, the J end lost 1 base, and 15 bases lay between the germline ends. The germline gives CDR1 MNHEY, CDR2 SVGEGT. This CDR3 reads CAIRDEGGTDTQYF. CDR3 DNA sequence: TGTGCCATTCGGGATGAGGGGGGCACAGATACGCAGTATTTT.

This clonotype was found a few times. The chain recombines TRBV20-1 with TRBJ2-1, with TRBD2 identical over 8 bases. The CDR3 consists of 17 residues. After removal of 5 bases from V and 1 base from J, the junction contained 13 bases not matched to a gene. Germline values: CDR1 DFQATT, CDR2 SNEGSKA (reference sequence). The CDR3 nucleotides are TGCAGTGCTGGGGGACTAGATAACTTCACTTCCTACAATGAGCAGTTCTTC. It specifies CSAGGLDNFTSYNEQFF.

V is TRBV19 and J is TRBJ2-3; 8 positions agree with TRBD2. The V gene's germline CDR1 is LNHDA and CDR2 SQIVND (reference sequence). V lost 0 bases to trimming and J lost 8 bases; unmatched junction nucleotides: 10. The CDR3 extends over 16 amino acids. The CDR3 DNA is TGTGCCAGTAGTATAGATCAGGCGGGGGGCCAGGCTACGCAGTATTTT. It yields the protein CASSIDQAGGQATQYF.

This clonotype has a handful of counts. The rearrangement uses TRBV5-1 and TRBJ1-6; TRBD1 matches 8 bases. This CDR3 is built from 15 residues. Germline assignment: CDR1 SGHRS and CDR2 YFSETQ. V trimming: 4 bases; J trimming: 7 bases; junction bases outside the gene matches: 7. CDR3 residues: CASSEGGQGNSPLHF. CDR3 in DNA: TGCGCCAGCAGCGAAGGTGGACAGGGAAATTCACCCCTCCACTTT.

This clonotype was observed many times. Here the CDR3 DNA reads TGTGCCAGCAGTTACTCGCGGACGGGCACCGGGGAGCTGTTTTTT. It codes for CASSYSRTGTGELFF. The J gene is TRBJ2-2, the V gene TRBV6-6; no firm D call. The CDR3 is 15 amino acids. Germline CDR1 MNHNY, CDR2 SVGAGI (reference sequence). V gave up 0 bases and J gave up 4 bases, with 9 bases separating them.

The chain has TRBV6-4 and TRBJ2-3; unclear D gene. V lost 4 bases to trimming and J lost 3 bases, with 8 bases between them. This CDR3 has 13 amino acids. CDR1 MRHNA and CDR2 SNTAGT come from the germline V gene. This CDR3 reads CASSALHTDTQYF. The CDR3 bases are TGTGCCAGCAGTGCACTACATACAGATACGCAGTATTTT.

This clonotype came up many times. CDR3 in amino acids: CSARTGTGLNQPQHF. DNA of the CDR3: TGCAGTGCTAGAACCGGGACAGGATTGAATCAGCCCCAGCATTTT. V gene TRBV20-1 combines with J gene TRBJ1-5; 8 bases are shared with TRBD1. CDR3 length: 15 residues. Losses at the gene ends were 2 bases for V and 4 bases for J; bases not matched to a gene: 7. In germline, CDR1 is DFQATT, CDR2 SNEGSKA (reference sequence).

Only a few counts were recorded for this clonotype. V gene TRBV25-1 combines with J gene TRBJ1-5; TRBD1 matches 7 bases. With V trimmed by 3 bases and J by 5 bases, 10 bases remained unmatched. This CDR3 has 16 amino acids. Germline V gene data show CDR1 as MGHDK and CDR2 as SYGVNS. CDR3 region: CASSEGRGTRDQPQHF. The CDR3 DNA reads TGTGCCAGCAGTGAGGGCAGGGGGACACGCGATCAGCCCCAGCATTTT.

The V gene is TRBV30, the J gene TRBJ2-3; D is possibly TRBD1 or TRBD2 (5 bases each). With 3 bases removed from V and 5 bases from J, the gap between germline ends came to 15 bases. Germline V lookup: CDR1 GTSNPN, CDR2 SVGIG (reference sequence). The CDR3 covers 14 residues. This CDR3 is CAWSLLGTGDTQYF. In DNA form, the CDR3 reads TGTGCCTGGAGCCTGTTGGGGACGGGAGATACGCAGTATTTT.

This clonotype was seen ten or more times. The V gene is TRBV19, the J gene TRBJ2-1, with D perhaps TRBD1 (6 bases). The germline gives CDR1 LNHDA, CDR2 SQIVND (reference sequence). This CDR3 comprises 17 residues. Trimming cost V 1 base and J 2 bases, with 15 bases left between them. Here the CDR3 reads CASSIVPDSLTYNEQFF. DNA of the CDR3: TGTGCCAGTAGTATAGTCCCGGACAGCCTAACCTACAATGAGCAGTTCTTC.

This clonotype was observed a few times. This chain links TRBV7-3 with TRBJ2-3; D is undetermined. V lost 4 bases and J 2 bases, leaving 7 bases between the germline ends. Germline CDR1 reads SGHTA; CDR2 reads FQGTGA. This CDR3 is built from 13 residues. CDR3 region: CASSSTPTDTQYF. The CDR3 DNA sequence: TGTGCCAGCAGCTCAACCCCCACAGATACGCAGTATTTT.

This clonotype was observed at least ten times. CDR3: CSAREGGQPQHF. The CDR3 DNA reads TGCAGTGCCAGGGAGGGTGGACAGCCCCAGCATTTT. The chain employs TRBV20-1 and TRBJ1-5, with D tentatively TRBD1 (5 bases). Looked up from germline, CDR1 is DFQATT and CDR2 is SNEGSKA (reference sequence). This CDR3 comprises 12 residues. V was shortened by 6 bases and J by 7 bases, with 13 bases between the two germline ends.

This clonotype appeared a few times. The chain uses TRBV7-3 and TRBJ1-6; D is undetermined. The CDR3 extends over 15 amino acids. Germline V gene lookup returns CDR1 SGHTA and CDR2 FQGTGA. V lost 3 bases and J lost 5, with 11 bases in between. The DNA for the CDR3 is TGTGCCAGCAGCTTGGAGGGATCCCATAATTCACCCCTCCACTTT. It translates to CASSLEGSHNSPLHF.